The 17 T cell receptor beta chains below come from one sample, sequenced in a study of blood T cell repertoires in COVID-19. The table came from immunoSEQ multiplex PCR; TCRdb's copy has only in-frame clones and leaves some out. Among some 80,000 clones listed, about 93% were seen once. What was sequenced was peripheral blood. All receptors come from a woman older than 75 with acute or convalescent COVID-19.

V and J are TRBV19 and TRBJ2-1; 9 nucleotides agree with TRBD2. CDR1 is LNHDA and CDR2 is SQIVND in the germline V gene (reference sequence). The CDR3 has 15 residues. V trimming: 6 bases; J trimming: 1 base; junction bases outside the gene matches: 4. CDR3 DNA sequence: TGTGCCAGTAGAAACAGCGGGGGGTCCTACAATGAGCAGTTCTTC. Its translation is CASRNSGGSYNEQFF.

V is TRBV3-1 (or the pseudogene TRBV3-2) and J is TRBJ2-1, with 12 bases fitting TRBD1. CDR3 length: 17 amino acids. V lost 2 bases to trimming and J lost 7 bases; unmatched junction nucleotides: 9. Germline values: CDR1 LGHDT, CDR2 YNNKEL (reference sequence). CDR3 sequence reads: CASSQQAGTGGRNEQFF. CDR3 coding DNA: TGTGCCAGCAGCCAACAAGCCGGGACAGGGGGCCGGAATGAGCAGTTCTTC.

The rearrangement joins TRBV9 to TRBJ2-7, with D possibly matching TRBD1 (5 bases). The germline CDR1 and CDR2 sequences are SGDLS and YYNGEE. Trimming removed 7 bases at V and 3 bases at J, with 11 bases between. The CDR3 has 12 amino acids. The DNA for the CDR3 is TGTGCCAGCGGCAGGGATCACTACGAGCAGTACTTC. As protein: CASGRDHYEQYF.

Comment on this clone: A junction end diverges from the germline sequence, so it may reflect a read error. The chain joins TRBV7-7 to TRBJ2-2; possible D gene TRBD1, 6 bases. CDR3 length: 13 amino acids. CDR1 and CDR2 (germline): SSHAT, FNYEAQ (reference sequence). This chain's CDR3 is CASSTDSTGELFF. The CDR3 nucleotides read TGTGCTAGCAGCACGGACAGTACCGGGGAGCTGTTTTTT.

The V gene is TRBV7-2, the J gene TRBJ1-6; 8 nucleotides line up with TRBD1. Germline CDR1 reads SGHTA; CDR2 reads FQGNSA. The CDR3 sequence is 15 residues long. The V gene end was trimmed by 3 bases and the J gene end by 6 bases; junction bases not matched to a gene: 4. The CDR3 sequence: CASSFQQGVNSPLHF. DNA for the CDR3: TGTGCCAGCAGCTTCCAACAGGGGGTTAATTCACCCCTCCACTTT.

The rearrangement links TRBV2 to TRBJ1-2, with 7 bases fitting TRBD1. This CDR3 is 15 amino acids long. Germline V gives CDR1 SNHLY, CDR2 FYNNEI. V lost 5 bases, J lost 4 bases, and 10 bases stayed unmatched. The CDR3 here is CASSPRQGEIYGYTF. The CDR3 DNA reads as TGTGCCAGCAGTCCCAGACAGGGAGAGATCTATGGCTACACCTTC.

The chain carries TRBV12-5 and TRBJ1-5; no clear D. This CDR3 is built from 15 residues. V dropped 7 bases and J dropped 3 bases, with 16 bases sitting between them. Germline V gene data show CDR1 as LGHNT and CDR2 as FRNRAP. CDR3 sequence (DNA): TGTGCTAGTGCCCCGAGCGGCACTTACAATCAGCCCCAGCATTTT. Its protein product is CASAPSGTYNQPQHF.

V usage is TRBV19 and J usage is TRBJ1-1, with D perhaps matching TRBD1 (5 bases). The V end was cut by 7 bases, the J end by 0 bases, with 9 bases between. Germline V CDR1 and CDR2: LNHDA, SQIVND (reference sequence). The CDR3 has 13 amino acids. The CDR3 here is CASIGHLNTEAFF. The CDR3 DNA reads as TGTGCCAGTATTGGACACCTGAACACTGAAGCTTTCTTT.

The chain carries TRBV6-6 and TRBJ2-5; possible D gene TRBD2, 5 bases. Trimming stripped 4 bases from V and 5 bases from J, with 14 bases between. This CDR3 comprises 14 residues. The germline CDR1 and CDR2 sequences are MNHNY and SVGAGI (reference sequence). The CDR3 sequence: CASSFGTSWETQYF. In DNA form, the CDR3 reads TGTGCCAGCAGTTTCGGAACTAGTTGGGAGACCCAGTACTTC.

This clone has more than one count but fewer than ten. The chain links TRBV5-1 to TRBJ2-7, with 7 bases identical to TRBD2. CDR1 is SGHRS and CDR2 is YFSETQ in the germline V gene. With V trimmed by 4 bases and J by 3 bases, 13 bases remained unmatched. The CDR3 sequence is 16 residues long. CDR3: CASSPGGGSIGYEQYF. The CDR3 nucleotides are TGCGCCAGCAGCCCGGGGGGAGGCAGCATAGGCTACGAGCAGTACTTC.

This sequence joins TRBV27 and TRBJ2-7; TRBD2 agrees at 8 bases. Germline V gene sequence: CDR1 MNHEY, CDR2 SMNVEV (reference sequence). The junction had 5 bases not matched to a gene; V was cut back by 7 bases and J by 3 bases. The CDR3 sequence is 13 residues long. CDR3 sequence: CASTTGGLYEQYF. CDR3 coding DNA: TGTGCCAGCACAACGGGGGGGCTCTACGAGCAGTACTTC.

This clone occurred a few times. V is TRBV6-4 and J is TRBJ2-3; 9 bases fit TRBD1. After removal of 2 bases from V and 4 bases from J, the junction contained 7 bases not matched to a gene. CDR3 length: 16 residues. Germline assignment: CDR1 MRHNA and CDR2 SNTAGT. The CDR3 sequence is CASSDTGGRRSDTQYF. The CDR3 region has the DNA TGTGCCAGCAGTGACACAGGGGGCCGTAGGTCAGATACGCAGTATTTT.

This chain uses TRBV5-8 with TRBJ2-7, with D perhaps matching TRBD1 (6 bases). The CDR3 has 15 residues. Germline CDR1 and CDR2: SGHTS and YDEGEE. V lost 4 bases, J lost 3 bases, and 17 bases lay in between. The CDR3 loop is CASSRIGDTYYEQYF. As DNA, the CDR3 is TGTGCCAGCAGCCGAATAGGGGACACTTACTACGAGCAGTACTTC.

The J gene is TRBJ1-2, the V gene TRBV9; D call uncertain. The CDR3 has 15 residues. V lost 0 bases to trimming and J lost 5 bases, with 14 bases between them. Germline CDR1 SGDLS, CDR2 YYNGEE. CDR3 residues: CASSVAHSRFYGYTF. For the CDR3, the DNA is TGTGCCAGCAGCGTAGCTCATTCGAGGTTTTATGGCTACACCTTC.

This chain connects TRBV18 to TRBJ2-1, with 8 nucleotides matching TRBD2. The CDR3 contains 15 residues. Germline V gene lookup returns CDR1 KGHSH and CDR2 LQKENI. The ends lost 4 bases at V and 10 bases at J; junction bases unmatched: 12. The chain's CDR3 is CASSLGLAPGGEQFF. The CDR3, as DNA: TGTGCCAGCTCACTCGGACTAGCCCCTGGGGGAGAGCAGTTCTTC.

The V gene is TRBV7-9, the J gene TRBJ1-1; 7 bases match TRBD1. The CDR3 consists of 15 residues. Trimming at V came to 6 bases and at J to 9 bases, leaving 16 bases not matched to a gene. Germline CDR1 and CDR2: SEHNR and FQNEAQ (reference sequence). CDR3 nucleotides: TGTGCCAGCAGGCCTGACAGGGTCATGGGGTATCAAGCTTTCTTT. This encodes CASRPDRVMGYQAFF.

J is TRBJ2-1 and V is TRBV5-1; possibly TRBD1 for D (5 bases). The CDR3 has 14 residues. Germline loops: CDR1 SGHRS, CDR2 YFSETQ. The germline V and J ends were trimmed by 3 bases and 5 bases, with 12 bases remaining between them. The CDR3 nucleotides read TGCGCCAGCAGCTCGGCGCTCAGGGACAATGAGCAGTTCTTC. This sequence encodes CASSSALRDNEQFF. The variable domain in full, with the rest retrieved from reference TRBV5-1 and TRBJ2-1, is KAGVTQTPRYLIKTRGQQVTLSCSPISGHRSVSWYQQTPGQGLQFLFEYFSETQRNKGNFPGRFSGRQFSNSRSEMNVSTLELGDSALYLCASSSALRDNEQFFGPGTRLTVL.